This section outlines one T cell receptor (beta chain) sequence together with its context. Its antigen is undetermined. This sample is drawn from a study of cytomegalovirus exposure and HLA in healthy donors. General study points: Rarity characterized most TCR sequences, yet some public TCRs appeared in many donors. Among donors in an Asian-associated ancestry cluster, a later analysis reportedly found fewer N-insertions than the roughly 700-donor mean. The presence/absence work took it that sequencing depth was about the same across donors. An analysis done earlier found most TCR beta V segments productive about 87% or about 30% of the time.

The V and J ends lost 4 bases and 3 bases respectively, with 12 bases between them. The CDR3 consists of 14 residues. Germline V CDR1 and CDR2: SGHRS, YFSETQ. In the PCR, 60 Vbeta and 13 Jbeta primers were used. Sequencing was performed with immunoSEQ multiplex PCR; in TCRdb, only in-frame clones are kept and a portion is missing. The sample yields roughly 150,000 clones, around 80% seen once. The sequenced material came from PBMCs. The sequence derives from a woman aged 35 to 49 in good health and CMV-seronegative. This chain links TRBV5-1 with TRBJ2-3; TRBD1 might be the D (6 bases). CDR3 nucleotide sequence: TGCGCCAGCAGCGGGGGCGCGGGTACAGATACGCAGTATTTT. Translating gives CASSGGAGTDTQYF. The full variable domain, rest sourced from reference TRBV5-1 and TRBJ2-3, is KAGVTQTPRYLIKTRGQQVTLSCSPISGHRSVSWYQQTPGQGLQFLFEYFSETQRNKGNFPGRFSGRQFSNSRSEMNVSTLELGDSALYLCASSGGAGTDTQYFGPGTRLTVL.